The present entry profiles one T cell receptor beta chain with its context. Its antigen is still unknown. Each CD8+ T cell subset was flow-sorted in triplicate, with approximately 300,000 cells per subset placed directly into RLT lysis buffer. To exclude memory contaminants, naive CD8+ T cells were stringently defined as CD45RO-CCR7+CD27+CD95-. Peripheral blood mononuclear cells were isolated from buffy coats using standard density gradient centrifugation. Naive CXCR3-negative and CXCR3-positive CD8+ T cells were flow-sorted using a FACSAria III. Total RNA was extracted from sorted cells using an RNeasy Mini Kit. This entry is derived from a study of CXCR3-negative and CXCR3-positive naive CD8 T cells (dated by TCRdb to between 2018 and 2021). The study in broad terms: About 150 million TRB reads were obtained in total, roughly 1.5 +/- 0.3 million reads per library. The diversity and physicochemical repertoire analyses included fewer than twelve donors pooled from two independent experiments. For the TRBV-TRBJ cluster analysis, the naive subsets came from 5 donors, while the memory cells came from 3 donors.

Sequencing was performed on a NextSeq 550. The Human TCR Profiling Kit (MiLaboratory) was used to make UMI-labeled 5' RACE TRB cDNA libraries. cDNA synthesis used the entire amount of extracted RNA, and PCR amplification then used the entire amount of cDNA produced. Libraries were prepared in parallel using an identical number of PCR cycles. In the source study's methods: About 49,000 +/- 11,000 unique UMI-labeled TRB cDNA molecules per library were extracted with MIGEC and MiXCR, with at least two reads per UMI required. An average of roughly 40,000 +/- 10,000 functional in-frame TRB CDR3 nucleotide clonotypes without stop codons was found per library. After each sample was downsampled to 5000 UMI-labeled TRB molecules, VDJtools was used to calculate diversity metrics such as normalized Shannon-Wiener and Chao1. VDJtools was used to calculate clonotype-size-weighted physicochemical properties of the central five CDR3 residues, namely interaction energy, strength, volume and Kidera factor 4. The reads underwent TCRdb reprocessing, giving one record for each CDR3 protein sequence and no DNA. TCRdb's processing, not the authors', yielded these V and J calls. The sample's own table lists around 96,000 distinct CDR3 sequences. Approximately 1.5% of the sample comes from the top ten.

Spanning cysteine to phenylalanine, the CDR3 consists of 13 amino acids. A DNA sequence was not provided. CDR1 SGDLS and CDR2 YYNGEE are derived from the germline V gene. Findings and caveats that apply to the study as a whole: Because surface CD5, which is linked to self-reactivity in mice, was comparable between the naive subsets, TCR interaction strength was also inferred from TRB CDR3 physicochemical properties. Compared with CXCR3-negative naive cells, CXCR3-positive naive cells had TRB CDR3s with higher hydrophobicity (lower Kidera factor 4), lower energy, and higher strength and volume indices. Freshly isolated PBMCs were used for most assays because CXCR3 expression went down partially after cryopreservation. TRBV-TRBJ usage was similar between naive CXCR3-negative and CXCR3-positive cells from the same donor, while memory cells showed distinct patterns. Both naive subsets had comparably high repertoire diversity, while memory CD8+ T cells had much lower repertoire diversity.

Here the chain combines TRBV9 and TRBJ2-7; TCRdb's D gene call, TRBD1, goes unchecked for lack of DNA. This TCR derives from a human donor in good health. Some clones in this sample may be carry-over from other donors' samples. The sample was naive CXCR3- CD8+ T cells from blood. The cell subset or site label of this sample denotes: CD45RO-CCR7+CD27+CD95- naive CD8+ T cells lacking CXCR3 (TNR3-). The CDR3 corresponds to CASSPEGEYEQYF. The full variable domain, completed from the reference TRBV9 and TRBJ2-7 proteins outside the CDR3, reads DSGVTQTPKHLITATGQRVTLRCSPRSGDLSVYWYQQSLDQGLQFLIQYYNGEERAKGNILERFSAQQFPDLHSELNLSSLELGDSALYFCASSPEGEYEQYFGPGTRLTVT.